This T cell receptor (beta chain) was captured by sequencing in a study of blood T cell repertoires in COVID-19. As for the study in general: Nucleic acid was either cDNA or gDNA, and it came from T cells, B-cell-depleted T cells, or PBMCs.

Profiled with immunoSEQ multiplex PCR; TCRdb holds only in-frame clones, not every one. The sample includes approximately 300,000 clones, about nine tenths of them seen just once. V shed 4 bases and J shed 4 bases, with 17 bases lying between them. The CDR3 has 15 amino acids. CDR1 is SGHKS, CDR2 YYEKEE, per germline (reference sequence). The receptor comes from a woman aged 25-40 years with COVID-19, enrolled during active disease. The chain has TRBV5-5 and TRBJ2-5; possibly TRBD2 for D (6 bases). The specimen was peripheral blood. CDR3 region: CASSQKNQGGETQYF. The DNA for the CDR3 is TGTGCCAGCAGCCAAAAAAACCAGGGAGGAGAGACCCAGTACTTC.